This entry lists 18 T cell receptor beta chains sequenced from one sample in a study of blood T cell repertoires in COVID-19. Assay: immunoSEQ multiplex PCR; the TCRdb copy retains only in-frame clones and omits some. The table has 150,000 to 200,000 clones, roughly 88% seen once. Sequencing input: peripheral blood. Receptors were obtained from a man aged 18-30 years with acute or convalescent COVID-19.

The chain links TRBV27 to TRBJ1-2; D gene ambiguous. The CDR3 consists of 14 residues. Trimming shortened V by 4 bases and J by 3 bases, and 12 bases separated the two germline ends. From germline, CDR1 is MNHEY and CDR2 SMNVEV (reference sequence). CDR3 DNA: TGTGCCAGCAGTTCTGCGGGTAGTGACTATGGCTACACCTTC. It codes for CASSSAGSDYGYTF.

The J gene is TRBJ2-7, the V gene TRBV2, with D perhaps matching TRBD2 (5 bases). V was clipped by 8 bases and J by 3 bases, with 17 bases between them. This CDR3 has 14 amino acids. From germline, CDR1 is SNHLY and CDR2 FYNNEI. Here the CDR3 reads CASRSTGTLYEQYF. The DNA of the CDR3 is TGTGCCAGCCGGTCAACGGGAACTCTCTACGAGCAGTACTTC.

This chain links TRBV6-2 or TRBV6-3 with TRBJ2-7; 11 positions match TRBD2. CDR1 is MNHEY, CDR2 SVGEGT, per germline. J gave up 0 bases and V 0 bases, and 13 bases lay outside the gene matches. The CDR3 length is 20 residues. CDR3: CASSYSGLAGGPLSSYEQYF. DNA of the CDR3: TGTGCCAGCAGTTACTCTGGGCTAGCGGGAGGCCCCTTGAGCTCCTACGAGCAGTACTTC.

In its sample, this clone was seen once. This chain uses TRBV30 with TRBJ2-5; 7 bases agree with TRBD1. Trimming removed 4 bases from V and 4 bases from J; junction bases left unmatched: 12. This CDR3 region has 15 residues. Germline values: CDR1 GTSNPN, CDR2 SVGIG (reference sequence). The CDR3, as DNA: TGTGCCTGGACTAGACAGGGCCTGAGGGGAGAGACCCAGTACTTC. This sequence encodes CAWTRQGLRGETQYF.

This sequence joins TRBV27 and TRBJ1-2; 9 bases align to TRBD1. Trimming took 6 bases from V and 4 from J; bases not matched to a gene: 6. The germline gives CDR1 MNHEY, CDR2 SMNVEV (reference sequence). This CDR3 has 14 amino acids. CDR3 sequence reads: CASRPQGAGYGYTF. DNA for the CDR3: TGTGCCAGCAGACCACAGGGGGCCGGCTATGGCTACACCTTC.

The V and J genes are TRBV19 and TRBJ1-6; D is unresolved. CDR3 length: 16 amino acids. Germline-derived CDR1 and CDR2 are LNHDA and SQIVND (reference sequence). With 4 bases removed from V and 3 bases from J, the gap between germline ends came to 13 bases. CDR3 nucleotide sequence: TGTGCCAGTAGTAGGCAGGTTTCCCACTATAATTCACCCCTCCACTTT. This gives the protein CASSRQVSHYNSPLHF.

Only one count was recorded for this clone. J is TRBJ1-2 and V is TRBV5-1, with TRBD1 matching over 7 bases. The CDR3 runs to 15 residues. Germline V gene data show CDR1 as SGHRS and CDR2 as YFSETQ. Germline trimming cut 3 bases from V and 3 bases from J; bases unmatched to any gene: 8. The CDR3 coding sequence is TGCGCCAGCAGCTCGCCTGACAGGGAATACTATGGCTACACCTTC. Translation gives CASSSPDREYYGYTF.

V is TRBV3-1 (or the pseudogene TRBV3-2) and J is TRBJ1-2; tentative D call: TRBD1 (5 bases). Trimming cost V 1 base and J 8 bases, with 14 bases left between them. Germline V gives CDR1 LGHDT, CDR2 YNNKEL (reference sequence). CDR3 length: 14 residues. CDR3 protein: CASSQGIQGGGYTF. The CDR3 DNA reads TGTGCCAGCAGCCAAGGGATTCAGGGCGGAGGCTACACCTTC.

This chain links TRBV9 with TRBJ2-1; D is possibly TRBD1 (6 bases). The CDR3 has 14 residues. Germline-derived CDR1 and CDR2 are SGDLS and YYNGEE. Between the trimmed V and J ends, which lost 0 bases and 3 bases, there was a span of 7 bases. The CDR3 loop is CASSVDRDYNEQFF. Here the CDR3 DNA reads TGTGCCAGCAGCGTAGACAGGGACTACAATGAGCAGTTCTTC.

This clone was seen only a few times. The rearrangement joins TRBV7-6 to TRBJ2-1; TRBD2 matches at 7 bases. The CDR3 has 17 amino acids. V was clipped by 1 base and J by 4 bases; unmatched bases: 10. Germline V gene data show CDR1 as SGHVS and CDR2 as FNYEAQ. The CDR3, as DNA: TGTGCCAGCAGCTTAGAGGTGTGGGGGGGACCATACAATGAGCAGTTCTTC. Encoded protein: CASSLEVWGGPYNEQFF.

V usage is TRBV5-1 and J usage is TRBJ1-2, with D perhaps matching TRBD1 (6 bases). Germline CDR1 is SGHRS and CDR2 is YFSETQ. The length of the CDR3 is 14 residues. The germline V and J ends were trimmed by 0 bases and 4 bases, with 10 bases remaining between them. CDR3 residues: CASSLEDSLYGYTF. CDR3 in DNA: TGCGCCAGCAGCTTGGAGGACAGCCTCTATGGCTACACCTTC.

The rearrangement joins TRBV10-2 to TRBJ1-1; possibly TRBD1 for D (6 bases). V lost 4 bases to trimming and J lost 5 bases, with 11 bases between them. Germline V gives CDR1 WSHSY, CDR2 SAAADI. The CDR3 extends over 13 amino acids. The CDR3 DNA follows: TGCGCCAGCAGTGTGAAGGGGGGGACTGAAGCTTTCTTT. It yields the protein CASSVKGGTEAFF.

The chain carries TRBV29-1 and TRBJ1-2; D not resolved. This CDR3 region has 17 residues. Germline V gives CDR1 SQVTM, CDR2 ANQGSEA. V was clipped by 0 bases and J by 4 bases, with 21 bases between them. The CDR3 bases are TGCAGCGTTGAAGATCGTCCCCTATGGGAGGGCCGCTATGGCTACACCTTC. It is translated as CSVEDRPLWEGRYGYTF. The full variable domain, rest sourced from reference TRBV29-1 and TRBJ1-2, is SAVISQKPSRDICQRGTSLTIQCQVDSQVTMMFWYRQQPGQSLTLIATANQGSEATYESGFVIDKFPISRPNLTFSTLTVSNMSPEDSSIYLCSVEDRPLWEGRYGYTFGSGTRLTVV.

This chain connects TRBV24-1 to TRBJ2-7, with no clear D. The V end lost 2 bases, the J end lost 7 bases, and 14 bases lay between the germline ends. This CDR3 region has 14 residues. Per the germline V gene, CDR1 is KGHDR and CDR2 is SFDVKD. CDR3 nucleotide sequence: TGTGCCACCAGTGATTCGTCAGGTGTTGAAGAGCAGTACTTC. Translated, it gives CATSDSSGVEEQYF.

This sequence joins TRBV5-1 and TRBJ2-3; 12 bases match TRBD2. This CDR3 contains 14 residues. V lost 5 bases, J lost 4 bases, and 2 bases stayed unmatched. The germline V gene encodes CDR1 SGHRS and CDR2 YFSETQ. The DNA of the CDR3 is TGCGCCAGCAGAGGACTAGCGGGATCAGATACGCAGTATTTT. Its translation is CASRGLAGSDTQYF.

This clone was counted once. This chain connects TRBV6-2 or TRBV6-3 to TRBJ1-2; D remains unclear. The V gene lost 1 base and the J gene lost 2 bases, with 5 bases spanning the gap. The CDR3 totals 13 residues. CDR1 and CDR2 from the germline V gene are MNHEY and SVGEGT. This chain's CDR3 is CASSYYENYGYTF. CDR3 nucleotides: TGTGCCAGCAGTTACTACGAGAACTATGGCTACACCTTC.

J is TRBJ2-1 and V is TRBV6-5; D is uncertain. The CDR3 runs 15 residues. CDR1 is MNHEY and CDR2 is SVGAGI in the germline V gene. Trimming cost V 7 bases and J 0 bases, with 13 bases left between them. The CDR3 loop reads CASKNDRSSYNEQFF. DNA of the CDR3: TGTGCCAGCAAGAACGATCGGAGCTCCTACAATGAGCAGTTCTTC.

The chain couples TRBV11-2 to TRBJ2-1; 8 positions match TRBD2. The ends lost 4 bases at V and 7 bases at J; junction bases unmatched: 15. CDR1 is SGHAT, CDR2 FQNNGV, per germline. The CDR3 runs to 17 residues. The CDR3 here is CASSSFRGGMSLNEQFF. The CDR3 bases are TGTGCCAGCAGCTCCTTCCGGGGGGGGATGAGCCTTAATGAGCAGTTCTTC.